The next 27 T cell receptor beta chains were all read from a single sample in a study of glioma-infiltrating T cells. The iRepertoire nested amplicon-rescue multiplex PCR amplified TCR alpha and beta CDR3s from RNA. A single record per CDR3 protein comes from TCRdb applying MiXCR to the multiplex PCR reads. The sample shows approximately 10,000 distinct CDR3 sequences, 50% to 65% of them seen only once. The sample comprised glioma tissue, nonneoplastic brain tissue, or PBMCs (not recorded which). All receptors derive from a human donor with low-grade glioma or glioblastoma, undergoing nonglioma brain surgery, or in good health (not recorded which).

The chain joins TRBV4-2 to TRBJ2-3, with 12 nucleotides matching TRBD2. V lost 4 bases and J lost 4; bases outside the gene matches: 9. Germline CDR1 reads LGHNA; CDR2 reads YNFKEQ. The CDR3 loop spans 17 amino acids. The CDR3 DNA sequence: TGTGCCAGCAGCCCACTAGCGGGAGGAGGTTGGGCAGATACGCAGTATTTT. This sequence encodes CASSPLAGGGWADTQYF.

This clonotype qualifies as medium-sized. This chain links TRBV20-1 with TRBJ1-2, with D possibly TRBD1 on 5 matching bases. The CDR3 extends over 14 amino acids. In germline, CDR1 is DFQATT, CDR2 SNEGSKA (reference sequence). V was clipped by 5 bases and J by 4 bases, with 17 bases between them. CDR3 region: CSAYLDSLSYGYTF. The DNA for the CDR3 is TGCAGTGCTTACCTAGACAGCCTCTCCTATGGCTACACCTTC.

The V and J genes are TRBV28 and TRBJ2-2; the match to TRBD2 covers 9 bases. The ends lost 9 bases at V and 4 bases at J; junction bases unmatched: 9. Per germline, CDR1 MDHEN and CDR2 SYDVKM. This CDR3 has 15 amino acids. The CDR3 loop is CARSIGREGTGELFF. CDR3 sequence (DNA): TGTGCCAGGTCAATAGGGCGGGAGGGCACCGGGGAGCTGTTTTTT.

This clonotype was found once. The chain recombines TRBV27 with TRBJ1-6; TRBD1 matches 7 bases. Germline V gene data show CDR1 as MNHEY and CDR2 as SMNVEV (reference sequence). This CDR3 is 14 amino acids long. The V segment lost 5 bases and the J segment 11 bases; nucleotides outside the gene matches: 9. CDR3 amino acids: CASSPLQGRTPLHF. DNA for the CDR3: TGTGCCAGCAGTCCGCTACAGGGGAGGACACCCCTCCACTTT.

The chain uses TRBV19 and TRBJ1-1, with 7 nucleotides matching TRBD1. There are 14 residues in the CDR3. Germline V gene lookup returns CDR1 LNHDA and CDR2 SQIVND (reference sequence). V shed 10 bases, J shed 5 bases, and the junction held 13 bases outside the gene matches. This CDR3 is CAISRQGRVTEAFF. The CDR3 DNA reads as TGTGCCATTAGCCGACAGGGAAGGGTAACTGAAGCTTTCTTT.

Points on this clonotype: Since no conserved phenylalanine or tryptophan closes the CDR3, a read error is the likely cause. J is TRBJ2-1 and V is TRBV19, with 11 bases aligning to TRBD2. V gave up 4 bases and J gave up 8 bases; unmatched junction bases: 10. The germline V gene encodes CDR1 LNHDA and CDR2 SQIVND (reference sequence). The CDR3 extends over 16 amino acids. CDR3 protein: CASSSPTSGSSDEQFL. As DNA, the CDR3 is TGTGCCAGTAGTAGTCCTACTAGCGGGAGTTCGGATGAGCAGTTCCTC.

This clonotype has at least ten counts. The V gene is TRBV7-8, the J gene TRBJ2-5, with no clear D. The CDR3 length is 10 residues. V dropped 8 bases and J dropped 4 bases, with 5 bases sitting between them. Per germline, CDR1 SGHVS and CDR2 FQNEAQ. The CDR3 nucleotides read TGTGCCAGCGGTCCAGAGACCCAGTACTTC. Encoded protein: CASGPETQYF.

This clonotype was detected a few times. Germline and junction disagree at one end, which may indicate a read error. The chain carries TRBV7-9 and TRBJ1-5; TRBD1 matches 7 bases. This CDR3 has 15 residues. Germline CDR1 reads SEHNR; CDR2 reads FQNEAQ (reference sequence). The CDR3 sequence: CARSSADRSNRPQHF. The CDR3 DNA is TGTGCCAGAAGCTCCGCGGACAGGTCAAATCGGCCCCAGCATTTT.

By share of the sample, this clonotype is medium-sized. The V and J genes are TRBV7-2 and TRBJ2-1, with 8 bases fitting TRBD2. CDR1 and CDR2 (germline): SGHTA, FQGNSA. CDR3 size: 16 residues. V was pared by 5 bases and J by 7 bases, with 13 bases of the junction left unmatched. CDR3 sequence reads: CASSPRAGAGKNEQFF. DNA for the CDR3: TGTGCCAGCAGCCCACGAGCGGGAGCCGGTAAAAATGAGCAGTTCTTC.

As to this clonotype: Its ends do not fully match the called genes, so a read error is possible. The chain couples TRBV19 to TRBJ2-2, with no clear D. The germline V gene has CDR1 LNHDA and CDR2 SQIVND (reference sequence). The CDR3 runs 16 residues. Here the CDR3 reads CASSPTMPFLTWELFF. The CDR3 DNA is TGTGCCAGTAGTCCAACTATGCCCTTCCTCACCTGGGAGCTGTTTTTT. The full variable domain, with the rest looked up from reference TRBV19 and TRBJ2-2, is DGGITQSPKYLFRKEGQNVTLSCEQNLNHDAMYWYRQDPGQGLRLIYYSQIVNDFQKGDIAEGYSVSREKKESFPLTVTSAQKNPTAFYLCASSPTMPFLTWELFFGEGSRLTVL.

This clonotype was counted between two and nine times. The CDR3, as DNA: TGCAGCGTCGGGAGCTATGGGACTAGCGCATCCAAAAACATTCAGTACTTC. Translated, it gives CSVGSYGTSASKNIQYF. The rearrangement links TRBV29-1 to TRBJ2-4; 10 positions match TRBD2. V was clipped by 6 bases and J by 2 bases; unmatched bases: 13. The CDR3 spans 17 residues. The germline CDR1 and CDR2 sequences are SQVTM and ANQGSEA.

This clonotype has ten or more counts. A single base separates this from a much larger clone, so it may be a read error. The rearrangement links TRBV24-1 to TRBJ2-7; D is undetermined. CDR3 length equals 12 residues. The ends were cut back, 10 bases at V and 9 bases at J, with 18 bases in the middle. Germline CDR1 KGHDR, CDR2 SFDVKD. This CDR3 reads CATLKRFSGQYF. The CDR3 DNA follows: TGTGCCACTCTAAAGAGGTTCTCCGGGCAGTACTTC.

The gene calls are TRBV7-2 and TRBJ2-3, with D tentatively TRBD1 (5 bases). The ends were cut back, 6 bases at V and 1 base at J, with 11 bases in the middle. This CDR3 spans 14 amino acids. Germline V lookup: CDR1 SGHTA, CDR2 FQGNSA. The chain's CDR3 is CASSKGSGTDTQYF. The CDR3 DNA is TGTGCCAGCAGTAAGGGGTCAGGCACAGATACGCAGTATTTT.

By share, this clonotype counts as medium-sized. The chain carries TRBV28 and TRBJ2-4, with a tentative D call TRBD1 (6 bases). The germline V and J ends were trimmed by 4 bases and 1 base, with 17 bases remaining between them. Germline CDR1 reads MDHEN; CDR2 reads SYDVKM. The CDR3 has 17 amino acids. In nucleotides, the CDR3 is TGTGCCAGCAGTTCTAAGGGGGTATTTGGGGCCAAAAACATTCAGTACTTC. Protein: CASSSKGVFGAKNIQYF.

The chain combines TRBV29-1 with TRBJ2-7; 10 bases are shared with TRBD1. The germline CDR1 and CDR2 sequences are SQVTM and ANQGSEA. This CDR3 contains 15 residues. V was clipped by 1 base and J by 2 bases; unmatched bases: 5. The CDR3 sequence: CSVEGWTGGAYEQYF. The CDR3 nucleotides read TGCAGCGTTGAAGGGTGGACAGGGGGTGCCTACGAGCAGTACTTC.

The V gene is TRBV7-9, the J gene TRBJ2-6; the D gene could be TRBD1 or TRBD2 (5 bases each). The germline V and J ends were trimmed by 6 bases and 3 bases, with 18 bases remaining between them. Germline V CDR1 and CDR2: SEHNR, FQNEAQ (reference sequence). The CDR3 is 17 amino acids. CDR3 DNA sequence: TGTGCCAGCAGGAGAGGGATAGGGGTTTATGGGGCCAACGTCCTGACTTTC. Translated: CASRRGIGVYGANVLTF.

This clonotype is termed medium-sized. The chain employs TRBV5-1 and TRBJ2-7, with 14 bases fitting TRBD2. Germline-derived CDR1 and CDR2 are SGHRS and YFSETQ. V shed 3 bases and J 1 base; nucleotides not matched to a gene: 3. The CDR3 is 16 residues long. DNA of the CDR3: TGCGCCAGCAGCTACGGGACTAGCGGGAGTTCCTACGAGCAGTACTTC. Its protein product is CASSYGTSGSSYEQYF.

This clonotype was recorded at least ten times. A much larger clone differs by one base, so this may be a read error. The chain recombines TRBV20-1 with TRBJ1-5; D gene unclear. This CDR3 has 13 amino acids. Trimming left V 0 bases short and J 6 bases short, with 9 bases between. The V gene's germline CDR1 is DFQATT and CDR2 SNEGSKA (reference sequence). CDR3 amino acids: CSAREQYSQPQHF. CDR3 coding DNA: TGCAGTGCTAGAGAACAGTACAGTCAGCCCCAGCATTTT.

About this clonotype itself: At one end the junction does not follow the germline gene, possibly because of a read error. V gene TRBV6-6 combines with J gene TRBJ2-2; the D gene is possibly TRBD2 (5 bases). This CDR3 is 13 amino acids long. The V gene's germline CDR1 is MNHNY and CDR2 SVGAGI (reference sequence). The CDR3 bases are TGTCCCAGCAGTTACGATGACACCGGGGAGCTGTTATTT. Its translation is CPSSYDDTGELLF.

This sequence joins TRBV19 and TRBJ2-3; D might be TRBD1 or TRBD2, each matching 6 bases. Germline V gene lookup returns CDR1 LNHDA and CDR2 SQIVND (reference sequence). The V end lost 11 bases, the J end lost 6 bases, and 21 bases lay between the germline ends. The CDR3 is 14 amino acids. CDR3 in amino acids: CAATGAGHADTQYF. CDR3 sequence (DNA): TGTGCCGCAACTGGGGCGGGACACGCCGATACGCAGTATTTT.

The rearrangement links TRBV6-2 or TRBV6-3 to TRBJ2-1; D uncertain. The length of the CDR3 is 15 residues. Germline loops: CDR1 MNHEY, CDR2 SVGEGT. V was shortened by 6 bases and J by 7 bases, with 19 bases between the two germline ends. CDR3 protein: CASRPIGRASNEQFF. As DNA, the CDR3 is TGTGCCAGCAGACCTATCGGTAGGGCCAGTAATGAGCAGTTCTTC.

This clonotype was seen repeatedly, ten times or more. The rearrangement joins TRBV28 to TRBJ2-1; TRBD2 is a possible D gene (6 bases). Germline loops: CDR1 MDHEN, CDR2 SYDVKM. CDR3 length: 15 amino acids. With 2 bases removed from V and 9 bases from J, the gap between germline ends came to 17 bases. In DNA, the CDR3 is TGTGCCAGCAGTTTACCGGCAGGAGGGTCCCCTGAGCAGTTCTTC. Protein product: CASSLPAGGSPEQFF.

The chain combines TRBV28 with TRBJ2-4; D unclear. Trimming took 9 bases from V and 0 from J, leaving 15 bases between them. The CDR3 sequence is 15 residues long. Germline lookup yields CDR1 MDHEN and CDR2 SYDVKM. In DNA form, the CDR3 reads TGTGCCAGAGGTTTCGGTTGGGTAGCCAAAAACATTCAGTACTTC. Protein product: CARGFGWVAKNIQYF.

The sample holds many counts of this clonotype. At one boundary the junction diverges from the germline segment, which might be a read error. This rearrangement joins TRBV3-1 to TRBJ2-7, with 10 bases lining up with TRBD1. The CDR3 covers 15 residues. In germline, CDR1 is LGHDT, CDR2 YNNKEL (reference sequence). The CDR3 loop is CAISHRQGATYEQYF. DNA for the CDR3: TGTGCCATCAGCCATCGACAGGGGGCTACCTACGAGCAGTACTTC.

The chain recombines TRBV27 with TRBJ2-1, with D unclear. V lost 7 bases and J lost 2, with 12 bases in between. This CDR3 contains 14 residues. Germline V gene lookup returns CDR1 MNHEY and CDR2 SMNVEV (reference sequence). The CDR3 protein is CASTTFGPYNEQFF. The CDR3 coding sequence is TGTGCCAGCACCACCTTTGGGCCCTACAATGAGCAGTTCTTC.

Sample share makes this clonotype medium-sized. The V and J genes are TRBV28 and TRBJ1-2; D gene ambiguous. The CDR3 consists of 13 residues. V dropped 2 bases and J dropped 1 base, with 5 bases sitting between them. Germline V gives CDR1 MDHEN, CDR2 SYDVKM. The CDR3 is CASSLGINYGYTF. CDR3 coding DNA: TGTGCCAGCAGTTTAGGAATTAACTATGGCTACACCTTC.

Comments on this clonotype: One junction end disagrees with the germline gene, perhaps due to a read error. The rearrangement uses TRBV6-6 and TRBJ1-2; TRBD1 aligns across 8 bases. This CDR3 is built from 18 residues. Germline V gene lookup returns CDR1 MNHNY and CDR2 SVGAGI (reference sequence). In nucleotides, the CDR3 is TGTGCCAGAAGTTACTCCGGGACAGGCCCACTAAAGGACTATGGCTACACCTTC. Protein product: CARSYSGTGPLKDYGYTF.